Only a few counts were recorded for the clone carrying this TCR beta chain. This sample stems from a study of identical twins. The V gene end was trimmed by 5 bases and the J gene end by 1 base; junction bases not matched to a gene: 8. Germline loops: CDR1 SQVTM, CDR2 ANQGSEA. The CDR3 sequence is 15 residues long. TCRdb fed the 5' RACE reads into MiXCR, producing one record per CDR3 protein. The sample records over 500,000 distinct CDR3 sequences, about 20% being singletons. These data are also associated with another study on T cells expressing NK-cell markers. Turning to that study: Repertoires of TCR beta were obtained from T cells sorted as CD3+CD56+NKG2C+, CD3+CD56+NKG2C- and CD3+CD56-NKG2C+. With respect to HCMV, most of the eight sequenced donors were seropositive, and one was seronegative.

The source material was CD4+ T cells sorted from blood. The receptor comes from a woman in her late teens or twenties in good health. The J gene is TRBJ1-1, the V gene TRBV29-1; 9 bases fit TRBD1. CDR3 nucleotide sequence: TGCAGCGTTTCAGGGGGGACAGGGCGGAACACTGAAGCTTTCTTT. Translating gives CSVSGGTGRNTEAFF.